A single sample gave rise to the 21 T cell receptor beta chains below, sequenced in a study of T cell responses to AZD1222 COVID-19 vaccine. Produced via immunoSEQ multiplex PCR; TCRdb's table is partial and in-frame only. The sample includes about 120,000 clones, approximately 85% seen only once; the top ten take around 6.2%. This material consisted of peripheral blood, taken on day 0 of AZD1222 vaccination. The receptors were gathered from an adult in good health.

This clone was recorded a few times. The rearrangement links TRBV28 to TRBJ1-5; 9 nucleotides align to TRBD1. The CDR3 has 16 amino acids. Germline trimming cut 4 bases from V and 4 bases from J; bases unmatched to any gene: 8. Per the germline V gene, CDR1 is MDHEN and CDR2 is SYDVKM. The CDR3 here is CASSSTGTGLNQPQHF. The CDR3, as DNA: TGTGCCAGCAGTTCTACCGGGACAGGGCTTAATCAGCCCCAGCATTTT.

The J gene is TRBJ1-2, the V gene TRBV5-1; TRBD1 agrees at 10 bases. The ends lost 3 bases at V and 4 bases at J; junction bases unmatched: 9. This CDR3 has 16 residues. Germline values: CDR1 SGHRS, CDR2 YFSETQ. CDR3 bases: TGCGCCAGCAGCTCCGTGCTCGGGACAGGGGTCTATGGCTACACCTTC. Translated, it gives CASSSVLGTGVYGYTF.

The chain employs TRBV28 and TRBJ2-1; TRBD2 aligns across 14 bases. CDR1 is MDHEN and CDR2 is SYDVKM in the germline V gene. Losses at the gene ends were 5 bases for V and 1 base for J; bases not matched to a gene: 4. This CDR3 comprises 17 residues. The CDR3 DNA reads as TGTGCCAGCAGTCTGGGACTAGCGGGGGCGTCCTACAATGAGCAGTTCTTC. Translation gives CASSLGLAGASYNEQFF.

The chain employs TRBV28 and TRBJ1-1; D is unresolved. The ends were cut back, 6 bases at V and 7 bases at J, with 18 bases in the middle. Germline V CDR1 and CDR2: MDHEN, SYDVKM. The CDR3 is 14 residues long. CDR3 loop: CASSPKGSGIEAFF. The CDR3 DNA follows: TGTGCCAGCAGCCCTAAAGGGTCGGGAATTGAAGCTTTCTTT.

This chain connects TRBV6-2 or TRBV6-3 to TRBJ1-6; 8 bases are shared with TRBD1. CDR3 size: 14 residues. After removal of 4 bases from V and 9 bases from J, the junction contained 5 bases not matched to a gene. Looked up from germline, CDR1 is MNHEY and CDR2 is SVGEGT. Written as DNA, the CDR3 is TGTGCCAGCAGTTTCCGGACAGGGCTTTCACCCCTCCACTTT. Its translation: CASSFRTGLSPLHF.

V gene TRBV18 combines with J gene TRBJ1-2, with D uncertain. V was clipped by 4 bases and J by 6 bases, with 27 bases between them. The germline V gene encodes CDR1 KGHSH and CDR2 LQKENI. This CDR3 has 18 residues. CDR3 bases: TGTGCCAGCTCACTGCTCCGGGTGTCAACGGGAACTTTGGATGGCTACACCTTC. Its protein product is CASSLLRVSTGTLDGYTF.

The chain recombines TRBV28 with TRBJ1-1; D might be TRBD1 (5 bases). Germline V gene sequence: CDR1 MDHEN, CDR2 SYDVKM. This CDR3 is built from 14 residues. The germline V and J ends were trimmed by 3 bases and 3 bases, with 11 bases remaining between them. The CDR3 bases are TGTGCCAGCAGTTTGGGCAGGGTGGACACTGAAGCTTTCTTT. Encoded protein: CASSLGRVDTEAFF.

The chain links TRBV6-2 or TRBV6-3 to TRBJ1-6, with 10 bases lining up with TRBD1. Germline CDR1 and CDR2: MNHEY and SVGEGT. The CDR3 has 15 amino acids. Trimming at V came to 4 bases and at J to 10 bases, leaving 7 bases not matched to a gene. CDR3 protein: CASSFDRDRGSPLHF. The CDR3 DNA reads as TGTGCCAGCAGTTTCGACCGGGACAGGGGATCACCCCTCCACTTT.

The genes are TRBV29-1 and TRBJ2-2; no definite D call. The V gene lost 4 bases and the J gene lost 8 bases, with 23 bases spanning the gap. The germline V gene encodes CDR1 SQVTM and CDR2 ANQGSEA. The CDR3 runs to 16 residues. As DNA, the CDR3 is TGCAGCGTTGGAGGCTTCGCGGAGCTTCTAGGGGGGGAGCTGTTTTTT. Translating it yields CSVGGFAELLGGELFF.

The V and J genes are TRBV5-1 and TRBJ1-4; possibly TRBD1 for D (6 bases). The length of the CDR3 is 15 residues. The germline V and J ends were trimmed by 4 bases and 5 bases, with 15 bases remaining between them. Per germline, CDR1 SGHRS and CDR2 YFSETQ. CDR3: CASSGETGMNEKLFF. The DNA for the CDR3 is TGCGCCAGCAGCGGGGAGACAGGCATGAATGAAAAACTGTTTTTT. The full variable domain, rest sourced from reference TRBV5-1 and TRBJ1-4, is KAGVTQTPRYLIKTRGQQVTLSCSPISGHRSVSWYQQTPGQGLQFLFEYFSETQRNKGNFPGRFSGRQFSNSRSEMNVSTLELGDSALYLCASSGETGMNEKLFFGSGTQLSVL.

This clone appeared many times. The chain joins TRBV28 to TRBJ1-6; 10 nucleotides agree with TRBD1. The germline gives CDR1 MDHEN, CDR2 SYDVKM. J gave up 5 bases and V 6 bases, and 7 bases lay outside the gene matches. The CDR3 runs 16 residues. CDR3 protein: CASSSVGQGDNSPLHF. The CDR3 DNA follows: TGTGCCAGCAGCTCCGTCGGACAGGGGGATAATTCACCCCTCCACTTT.

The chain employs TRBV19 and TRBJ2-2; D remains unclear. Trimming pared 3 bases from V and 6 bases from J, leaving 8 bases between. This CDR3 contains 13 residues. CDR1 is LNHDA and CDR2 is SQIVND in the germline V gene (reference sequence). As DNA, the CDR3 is TGTGCCAGTAGTATTAATCGGGCCGGGGAGCTGTTTTTT. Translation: CASSINRAGELFF.

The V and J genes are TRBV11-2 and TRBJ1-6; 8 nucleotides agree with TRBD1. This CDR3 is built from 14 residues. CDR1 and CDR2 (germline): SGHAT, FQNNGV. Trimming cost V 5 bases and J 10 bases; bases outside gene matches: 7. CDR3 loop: CASSTGQGYSPLHF. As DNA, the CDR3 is TGTGCCAGCAGCACAGGACAGGGCTACTCACCCCTCCACTTT.

CDR3 sequence reads: CASSLGGWGWNQPQHF. The CDR3 coding sequence is TGTGCCAGCAGCTTAGGGGGTTGGGGATGGAATCAGCCCCAGCATTTT. The V call is TRBV7-2, the J call TRBJ1-5; D gene unclear. The germline CDR1 and CDR2 sequences are SGHTA and FQGNSA. This CDR3 has 16 amino acids. Trimming removed 1 base from V and 4 bases from J, with 14 bases in between.

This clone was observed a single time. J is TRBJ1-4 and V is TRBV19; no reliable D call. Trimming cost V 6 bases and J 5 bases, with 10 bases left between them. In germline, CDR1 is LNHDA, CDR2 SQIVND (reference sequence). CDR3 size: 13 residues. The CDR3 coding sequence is TGTGCCAGTAGATGGACCACAAATGAAAAACTGTTTTTT. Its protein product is CASRWTTNEKLFF.

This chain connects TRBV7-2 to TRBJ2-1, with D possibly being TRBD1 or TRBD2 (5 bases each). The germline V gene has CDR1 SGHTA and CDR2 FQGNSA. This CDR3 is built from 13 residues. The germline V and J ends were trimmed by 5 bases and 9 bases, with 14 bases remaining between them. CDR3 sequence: CASSRNGAIEQFF. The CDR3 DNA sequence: TGTGCCAGCAGCAGAAACGGGGCTATTGAGCAGTTCTTC.

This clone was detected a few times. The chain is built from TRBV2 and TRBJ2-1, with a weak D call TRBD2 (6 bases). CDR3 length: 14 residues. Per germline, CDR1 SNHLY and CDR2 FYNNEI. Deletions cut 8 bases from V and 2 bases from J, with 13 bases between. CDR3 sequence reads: CASGRDGPYNEQFF. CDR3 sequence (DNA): TGTGCCAGCGGGCGGGACGGCCCCTACAATGAGCAGTTCTTC. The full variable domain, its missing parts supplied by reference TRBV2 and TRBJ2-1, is EPEVTQTPSHQVTQMGQEVILRCVPISNHLYFYWYRQILGQKVEFLVSFYNNEISEKSEIFDDQFSVERPDGSNFTLKIRSTKLEDSAMYFCASGRDGPYNEQFFGPGTRLTVL.

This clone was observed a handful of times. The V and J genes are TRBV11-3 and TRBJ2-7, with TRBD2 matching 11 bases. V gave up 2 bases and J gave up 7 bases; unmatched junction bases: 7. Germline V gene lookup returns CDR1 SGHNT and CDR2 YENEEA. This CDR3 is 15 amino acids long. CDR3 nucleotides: TGTGCCAGCAGCTTACCGGGACTAGCGGCGCTGGAGCAGTACTTC. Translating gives CASSLPGLAALEQYF. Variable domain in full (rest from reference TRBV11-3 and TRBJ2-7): EAGVVQSPRYKIIEKKQPVAFWCNPISGHNTLYWYLQNLGQGPELLIRYENEEAVDDSQLPKDRFSAERLKGVDSTLKIQPAELGDSAVYLCASSLPGLAALEQYFGPGTRLTVT.

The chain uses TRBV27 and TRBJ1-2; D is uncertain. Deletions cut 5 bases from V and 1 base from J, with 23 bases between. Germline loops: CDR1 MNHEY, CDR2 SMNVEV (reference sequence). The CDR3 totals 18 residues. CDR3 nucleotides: TGTGCCAGCAGTCCCTCGGAGGGAGCGACGAGGGTTAACTATGGCTACACCTTC. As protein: CASSPSEGATRVNYGYTF.

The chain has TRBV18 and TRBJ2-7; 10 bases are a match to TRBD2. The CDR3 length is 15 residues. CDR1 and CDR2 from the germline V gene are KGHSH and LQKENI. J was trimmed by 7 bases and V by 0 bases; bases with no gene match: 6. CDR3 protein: CASSPPSGGALEQYF. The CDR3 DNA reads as TGTGCCAGCTCACCACCAAGCGGGGGGGCCCTGGAGCAGTACTTC.

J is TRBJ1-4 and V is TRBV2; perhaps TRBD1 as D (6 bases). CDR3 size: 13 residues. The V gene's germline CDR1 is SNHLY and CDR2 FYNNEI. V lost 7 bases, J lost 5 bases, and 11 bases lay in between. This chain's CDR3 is CASTGQGNEKLFF. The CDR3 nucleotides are TGTGCCAGCACGGGGCAGGGGAATGAAAAACTGTTTTTT.